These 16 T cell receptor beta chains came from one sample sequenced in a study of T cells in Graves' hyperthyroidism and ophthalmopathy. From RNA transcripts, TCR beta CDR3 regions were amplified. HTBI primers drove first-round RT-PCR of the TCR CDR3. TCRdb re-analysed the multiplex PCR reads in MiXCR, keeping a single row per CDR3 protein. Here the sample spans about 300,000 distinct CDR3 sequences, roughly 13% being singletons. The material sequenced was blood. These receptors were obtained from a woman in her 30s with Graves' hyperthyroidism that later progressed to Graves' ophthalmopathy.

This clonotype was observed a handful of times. CDR3 nucleotide sequence: TGTGCCAGCAGCTCACCGGGACAGGGAAACACCATATATTTT. Residues: CASSSPGQGNTIYF. This chain connects TRBV5-6 to TRBJ1-3, with TRBD1 matching 7 bases. After removal of 3 bases from V and 4 bases from J, the junction contained 4 bases not matched to a gene. From germline, CDR1 is SGHDT and CDR2 YYEEEE. The CDR3 contains 14 residues. The complete variable domain, with remaining parts taken from reference TRBV5-6 and TRBJ1-3, reads DAGVTQSPTHLIKTRGQQVTLRCSPKSGHDTVSWYQQALGQGPQFIFQYYEEEERQRGNFPDRFSGHQFPNYSSELNVNALLLGDSALYLCASSSPGQGNTIYFGEGSWLTVV.

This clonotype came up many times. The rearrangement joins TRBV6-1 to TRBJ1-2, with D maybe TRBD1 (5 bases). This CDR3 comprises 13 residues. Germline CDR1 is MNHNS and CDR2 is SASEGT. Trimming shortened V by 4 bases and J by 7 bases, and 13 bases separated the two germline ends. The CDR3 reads CASSGGEEVGYTF. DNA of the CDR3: TGTGCCAGCAGTGGGGGCGAGGAGGTTGGCTACACCTTC.

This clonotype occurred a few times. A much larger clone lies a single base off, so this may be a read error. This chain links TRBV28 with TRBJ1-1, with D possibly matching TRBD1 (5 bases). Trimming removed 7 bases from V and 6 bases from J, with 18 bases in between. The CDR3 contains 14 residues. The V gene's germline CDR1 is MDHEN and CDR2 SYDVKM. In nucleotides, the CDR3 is TGTGCCAGCACCGGGGCCTTAATCCCCGCTGAAGCTTTCTTT. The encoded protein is CASTGALIPAEAFF.

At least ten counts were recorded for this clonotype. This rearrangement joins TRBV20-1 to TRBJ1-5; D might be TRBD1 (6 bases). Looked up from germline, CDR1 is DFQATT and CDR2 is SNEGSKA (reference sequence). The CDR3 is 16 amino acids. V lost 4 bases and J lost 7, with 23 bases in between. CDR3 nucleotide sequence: TGCAGTGCTAATTCGGTCGCGGGGGGCGCCGGGCAGCCCCAGCATTTT. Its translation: CSANSVAGGAGQPQHF.

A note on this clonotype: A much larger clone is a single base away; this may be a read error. The CDR3 is CASSLGYGNNKQFF. The CDR3 region has the DNA TGTGCCAGCAGCTTAGGTTACGGAAACAATAAGCAGTTCTTC. This sequence joins TRBV7-9 and TRBJ2-1; D is undetermined. CDR3 length: 14 amino acids. CDR1 SEHNR and CDR2 FQNEAQ come from the germline V gene (reference sequence).

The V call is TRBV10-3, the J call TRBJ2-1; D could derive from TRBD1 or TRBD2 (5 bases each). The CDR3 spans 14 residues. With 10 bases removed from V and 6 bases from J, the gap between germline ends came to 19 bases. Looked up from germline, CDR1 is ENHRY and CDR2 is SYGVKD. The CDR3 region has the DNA TGTGCCACAGAAGGGGCGGGCGCCCTCAATGAGCAGTTCTTC. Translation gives CATEGAGALNEQFF.

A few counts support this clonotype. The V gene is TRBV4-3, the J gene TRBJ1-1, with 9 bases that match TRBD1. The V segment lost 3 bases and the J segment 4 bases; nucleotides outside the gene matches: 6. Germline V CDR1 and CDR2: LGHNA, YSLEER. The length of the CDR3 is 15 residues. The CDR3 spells CASSHGQGTITEAFF. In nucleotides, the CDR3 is TGCGCCAGCAGCCACGGACAGGGGACAATCACTGAAGCTTTCTTT.

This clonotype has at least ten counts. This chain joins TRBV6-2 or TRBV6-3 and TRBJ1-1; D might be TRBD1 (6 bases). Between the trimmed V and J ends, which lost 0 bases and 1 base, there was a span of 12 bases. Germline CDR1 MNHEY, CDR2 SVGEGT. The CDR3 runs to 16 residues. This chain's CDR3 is CASSYSDRMPNTEAFF. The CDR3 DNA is TGTGCCAGCAGTTACTCTGACAGGATGCCGAACACTGAAGCTTTCTTT.

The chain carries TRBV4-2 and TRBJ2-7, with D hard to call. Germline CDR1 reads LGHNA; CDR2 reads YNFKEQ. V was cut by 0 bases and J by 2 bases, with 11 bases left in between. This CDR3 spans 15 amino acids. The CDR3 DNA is TGTGCCAGCAGCCAAGATGGAGACTGGACCTACGAGCAGTACTTC. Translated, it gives CASSQDGDWTYEQYF.

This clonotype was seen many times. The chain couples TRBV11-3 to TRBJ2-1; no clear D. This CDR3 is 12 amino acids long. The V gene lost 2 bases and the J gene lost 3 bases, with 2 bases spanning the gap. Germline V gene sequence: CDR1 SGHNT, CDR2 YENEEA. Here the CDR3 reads CASSLNYNEQFF. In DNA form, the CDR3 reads TGTGCCAGCAGCTTAAACTACAATGAGCAGTTCTTC.

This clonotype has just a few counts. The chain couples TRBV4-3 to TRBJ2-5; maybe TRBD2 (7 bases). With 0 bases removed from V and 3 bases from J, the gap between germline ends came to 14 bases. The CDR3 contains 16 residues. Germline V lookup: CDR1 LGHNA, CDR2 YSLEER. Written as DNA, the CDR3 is TGCGCCAGCAGCCAAGATTTACAGGGAGGGAAAGAGACCCAGTACTTC. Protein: CASSQDLQGGKETQYF.

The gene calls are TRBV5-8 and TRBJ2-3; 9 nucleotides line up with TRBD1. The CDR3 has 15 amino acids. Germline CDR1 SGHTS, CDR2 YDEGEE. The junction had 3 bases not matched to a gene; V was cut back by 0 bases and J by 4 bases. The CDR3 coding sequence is TGTGCCAGCAGCTTGGGGGACAGGGTATCAGATACGCAGTATTTT. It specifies CASSLGDRVSDTQYF.

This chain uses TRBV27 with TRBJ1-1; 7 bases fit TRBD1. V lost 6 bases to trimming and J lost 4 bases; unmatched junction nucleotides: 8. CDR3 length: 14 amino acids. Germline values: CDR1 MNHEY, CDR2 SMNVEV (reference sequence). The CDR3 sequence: CASSLGGRGTEAFF. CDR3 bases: TGTGCCAGCAGCTTAGGGGGCAGGGGCACTGAAGCTTTCTTT.

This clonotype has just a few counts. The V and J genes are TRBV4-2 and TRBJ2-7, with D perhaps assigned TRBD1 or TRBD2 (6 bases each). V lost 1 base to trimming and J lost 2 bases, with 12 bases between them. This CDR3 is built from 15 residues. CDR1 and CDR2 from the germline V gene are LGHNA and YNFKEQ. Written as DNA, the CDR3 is TGTGCCAGCAGCCAAGGGCGAGGGGGGCCCTACGAGCAGTACTTC. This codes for CASSQGRGGPYEQYF.

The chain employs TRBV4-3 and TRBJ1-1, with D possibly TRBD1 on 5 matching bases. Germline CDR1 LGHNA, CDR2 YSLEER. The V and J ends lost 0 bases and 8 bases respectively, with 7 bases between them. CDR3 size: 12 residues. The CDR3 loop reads CASSQDGAEAFF. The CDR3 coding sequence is TGCGCCAGCAGCCAAGATGGGGCAGAAGCTTTCTTT.

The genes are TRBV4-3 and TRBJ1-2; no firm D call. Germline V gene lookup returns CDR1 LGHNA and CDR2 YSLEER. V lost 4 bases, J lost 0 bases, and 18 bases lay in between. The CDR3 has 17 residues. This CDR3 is CASSLLVGSRSNYGYTF. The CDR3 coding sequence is TGCGCCAGCAGCCTCTTAGTTGGTTCTAGGTCTAACTATGGCTACACCTTC.